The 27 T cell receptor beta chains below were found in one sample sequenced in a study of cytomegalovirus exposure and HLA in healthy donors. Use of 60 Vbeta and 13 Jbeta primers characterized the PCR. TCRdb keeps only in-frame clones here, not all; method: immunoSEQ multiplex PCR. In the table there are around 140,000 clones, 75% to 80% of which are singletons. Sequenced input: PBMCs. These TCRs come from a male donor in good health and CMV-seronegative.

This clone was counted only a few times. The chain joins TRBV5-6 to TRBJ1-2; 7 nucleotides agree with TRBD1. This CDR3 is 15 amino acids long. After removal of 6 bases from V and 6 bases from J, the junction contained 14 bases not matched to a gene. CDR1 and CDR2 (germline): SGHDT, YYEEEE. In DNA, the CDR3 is TGTGCCAGCACCTCCGGAGTAGGCAGGGGGGATGGCTACACCTTC. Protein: CASTSGVGRGDGYTF.

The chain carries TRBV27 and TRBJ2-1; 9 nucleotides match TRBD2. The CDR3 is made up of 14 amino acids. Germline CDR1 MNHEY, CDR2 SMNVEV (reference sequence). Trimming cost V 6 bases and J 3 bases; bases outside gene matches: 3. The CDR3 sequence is CASSLAGVYNEQFF. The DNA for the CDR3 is TGTGCCAGCAGCTTAGCGGGGGTCTACAATGAGCAGTTCTTC.

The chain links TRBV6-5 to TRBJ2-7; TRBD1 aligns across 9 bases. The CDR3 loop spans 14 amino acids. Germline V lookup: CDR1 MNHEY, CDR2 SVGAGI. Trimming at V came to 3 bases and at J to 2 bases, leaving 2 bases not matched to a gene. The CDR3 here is CASSYGTGPYEQYF. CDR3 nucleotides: TGTGCCAGCAGTTATGGGACAGGGCCCTACGAGCAGTACTTC.

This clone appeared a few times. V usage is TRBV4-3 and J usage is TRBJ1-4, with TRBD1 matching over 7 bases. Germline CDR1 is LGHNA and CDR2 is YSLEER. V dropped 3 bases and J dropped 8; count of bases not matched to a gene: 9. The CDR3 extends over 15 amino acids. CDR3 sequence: CASSQSVTGREKLFF. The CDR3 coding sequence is TGCGCCAGCAGCCAGTCTGTGACAGGGAGAGAAAAACTGTTTTTT.

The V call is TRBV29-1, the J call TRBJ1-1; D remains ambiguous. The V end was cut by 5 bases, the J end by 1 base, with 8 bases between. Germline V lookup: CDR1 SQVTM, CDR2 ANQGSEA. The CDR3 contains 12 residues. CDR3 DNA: TGCAGCGTTCGGAGGACGAACACTGAAGCTTTCTTT. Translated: CSVRRTNTEAFF.

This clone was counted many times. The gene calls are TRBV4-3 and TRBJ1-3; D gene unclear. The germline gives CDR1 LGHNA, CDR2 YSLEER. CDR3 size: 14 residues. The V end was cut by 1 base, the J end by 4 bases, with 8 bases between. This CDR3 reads CASSQVSGGNTIYF. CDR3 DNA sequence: TGCGCCAGCAGCCAAGTTTCCGGGGGAAACACCATATATTTT.

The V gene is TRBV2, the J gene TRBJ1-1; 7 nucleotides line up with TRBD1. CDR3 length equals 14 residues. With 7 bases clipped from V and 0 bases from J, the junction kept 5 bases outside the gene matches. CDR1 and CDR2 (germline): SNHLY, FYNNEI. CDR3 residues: CASKTGILNTEAFF. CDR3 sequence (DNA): TGTGCCAGCAAGACAGGGATATTGAACACTGAAGCTTTCTTT.

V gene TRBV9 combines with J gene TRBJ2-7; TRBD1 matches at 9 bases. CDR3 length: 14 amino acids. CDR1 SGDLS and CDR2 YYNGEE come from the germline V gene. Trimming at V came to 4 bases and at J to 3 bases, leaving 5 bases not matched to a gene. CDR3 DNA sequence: TGTGCCAGCAGCAAACAGGGGGCGAGCTACGAGCAGTACTTC. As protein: CASSKQGASYEQYF.

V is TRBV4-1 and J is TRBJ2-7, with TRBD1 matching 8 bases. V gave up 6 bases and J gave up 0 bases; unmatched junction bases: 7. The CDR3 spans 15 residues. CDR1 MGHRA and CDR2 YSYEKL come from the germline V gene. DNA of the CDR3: TGCGCCAGCAGTCCCCGGGACAGGAGCTCCTACGAGCAGTACTTC. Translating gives CASSPRDRSSYEQYF.

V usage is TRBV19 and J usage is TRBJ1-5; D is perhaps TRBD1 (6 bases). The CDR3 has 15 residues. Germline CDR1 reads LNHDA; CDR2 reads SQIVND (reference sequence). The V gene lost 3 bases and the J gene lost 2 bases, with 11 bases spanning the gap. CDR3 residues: CASSIYRQGNQPQHF. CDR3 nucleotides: TGTGCCAGTAGTATTTACCGACAGGGCAATCAGCCCCAGCATTTT. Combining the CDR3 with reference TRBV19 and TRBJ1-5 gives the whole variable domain DGGITQSPKYLFRKEGQNVTLSCEQNLNHDAMYWYRQDPGQGLRLIYYSQIVNDFQKGDIAEGYSVSREKKESFPLTVTSAQKNPTAFYLCASSIYRQGNQPQHFGDGTRLSIL.

The CDR3 DNA is TGTGCCAGCAGCGTAGCTACAGGGGGCGGCTATGGCTACACCTTC. It codes for CASSVATGGGYGYTF. The V call is TRBV9, the J call TRBJ1-2, with 9 positions matching TRBD1. Germline loops: CDR1 SGDLS, CDR2 YYNGEE. V was pared by 0 bases and J by 4 bases, with 4 bases of the junction left unmatched. The CDR3 is 15 residues long.

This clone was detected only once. This CDR3 reads CASSQVQEDGETQYF. The CDR3, as DNA: TGCGCCAGCAGCCAAGTCCAGGAGGACGGGGAGACCCAGTACTTC. This chain links TRBV4-1 with TRBJ2-5; D is possibly TRBD2 (5 bases). This CDR3 comprises 15 residues. In germline, CDR1 is MGHRA, CDR2 YSYEKL. Trimming stripped 1 base from V and 5 bases from J, with 14 bases between.

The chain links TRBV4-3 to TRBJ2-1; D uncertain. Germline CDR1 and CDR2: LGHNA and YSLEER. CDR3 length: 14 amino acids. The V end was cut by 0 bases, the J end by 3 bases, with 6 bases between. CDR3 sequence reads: CASSQEDNYNEQFF. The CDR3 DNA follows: TGCGCCAGCAGCCAAGAAGACAACTACAATGAGCAGTTCTTC.

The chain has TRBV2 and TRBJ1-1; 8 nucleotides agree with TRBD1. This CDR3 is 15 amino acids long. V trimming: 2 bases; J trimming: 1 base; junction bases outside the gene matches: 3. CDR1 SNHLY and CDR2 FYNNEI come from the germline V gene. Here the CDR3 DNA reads TGTGCCAGCAGTGAATACACAGGGGGGAACACTGAAGCTTTCTTT. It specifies CASSEYTGGNTEAFF.

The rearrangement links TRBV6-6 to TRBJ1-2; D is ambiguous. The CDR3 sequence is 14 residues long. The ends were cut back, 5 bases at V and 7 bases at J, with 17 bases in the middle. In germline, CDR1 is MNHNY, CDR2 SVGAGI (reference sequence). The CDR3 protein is CASSPRRSPGGYTF. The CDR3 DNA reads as TGTGCCAGCAGTCCAAGGCGTTCCCCGGGTGGCTACACCTTC.

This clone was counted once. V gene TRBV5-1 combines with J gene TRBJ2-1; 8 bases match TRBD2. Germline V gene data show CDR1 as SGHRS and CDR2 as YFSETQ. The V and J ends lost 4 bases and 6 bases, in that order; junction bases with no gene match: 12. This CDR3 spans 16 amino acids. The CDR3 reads CASSDPGRGDVNEQFF. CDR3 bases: TGCGCCAGCAGCGACCCGGGGCGGGGGGACGTCAATGAGCAGTTCTTC.

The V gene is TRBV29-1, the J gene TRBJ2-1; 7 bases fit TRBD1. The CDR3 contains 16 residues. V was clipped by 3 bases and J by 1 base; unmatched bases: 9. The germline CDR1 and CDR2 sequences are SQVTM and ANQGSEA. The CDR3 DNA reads TGCAGCGTTGAGGGGGCGGACAGGCTTTCCTACAATGAGCAGTTCTTC. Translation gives CSVEGADRLSYNEQFF.

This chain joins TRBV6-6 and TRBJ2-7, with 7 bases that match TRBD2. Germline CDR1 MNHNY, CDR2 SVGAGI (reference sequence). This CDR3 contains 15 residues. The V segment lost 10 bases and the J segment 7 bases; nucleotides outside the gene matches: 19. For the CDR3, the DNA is TGTGCCAACCTACCCGTTAGCGGGTCCCTCGGGGAGCAGTACTTC. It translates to CANLPVSGSLGEQYF.

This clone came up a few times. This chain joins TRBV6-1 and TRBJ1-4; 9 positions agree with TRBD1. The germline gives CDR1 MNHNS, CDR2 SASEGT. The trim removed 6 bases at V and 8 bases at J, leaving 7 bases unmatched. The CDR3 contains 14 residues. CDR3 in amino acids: CASSPGTGHEKLFF. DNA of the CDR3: TGTGCCAGCAGCCCCGGGACAGGGCACGAAAAACTGTTTTTT.

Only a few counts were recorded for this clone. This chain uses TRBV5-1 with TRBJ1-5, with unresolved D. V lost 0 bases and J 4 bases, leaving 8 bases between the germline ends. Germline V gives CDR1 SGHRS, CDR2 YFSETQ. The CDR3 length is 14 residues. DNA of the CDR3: TGCGCCAGCAGCTTGGGGGCAGCTAATCAGCCCCAGCATTTT. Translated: CASSLGAANQPQHF.

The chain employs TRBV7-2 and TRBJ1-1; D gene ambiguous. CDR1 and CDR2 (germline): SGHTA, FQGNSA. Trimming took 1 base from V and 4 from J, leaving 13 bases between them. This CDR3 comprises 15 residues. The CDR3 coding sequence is TGTGCCAGCAGCTTAGGCCGGGGTAAGCGCACTGAAGCTTTCTTT. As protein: CASSLGRGKRTEAFF.

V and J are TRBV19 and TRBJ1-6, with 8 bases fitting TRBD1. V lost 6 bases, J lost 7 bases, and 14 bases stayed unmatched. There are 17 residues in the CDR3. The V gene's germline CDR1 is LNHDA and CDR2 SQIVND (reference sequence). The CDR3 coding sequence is TGTGCCAGTAGCCAGTCCCGGACAGGGAGGGGAAATTCACCCCTCCACTTT. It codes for CASSQSRTGRGNSPLHF.

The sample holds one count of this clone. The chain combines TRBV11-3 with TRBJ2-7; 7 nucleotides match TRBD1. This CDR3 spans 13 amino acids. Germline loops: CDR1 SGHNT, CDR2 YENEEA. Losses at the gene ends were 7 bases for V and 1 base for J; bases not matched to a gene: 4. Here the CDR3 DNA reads TGTGCCAGCAACCCAGGGGGATCCTACGAGCAGTACTTC. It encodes CASNPGGSYEQYF. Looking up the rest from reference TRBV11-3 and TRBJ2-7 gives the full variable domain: EAGVVQSPRYKIIEKKQPVAFWCNPISGHNTLYWYLQNLGQGPELLIRYENEEAVDDSQLPKDRFSAERLKGVDSTLKIQPAELGDSAVYLCASNPGGSYEQYFGPGTRLTVT.

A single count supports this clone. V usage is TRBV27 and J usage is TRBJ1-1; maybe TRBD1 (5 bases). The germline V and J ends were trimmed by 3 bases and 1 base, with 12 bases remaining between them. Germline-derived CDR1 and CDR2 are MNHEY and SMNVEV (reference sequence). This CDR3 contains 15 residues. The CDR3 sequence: CASSFVRGWNTEAFF. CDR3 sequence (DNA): TGTGCCAGCAGTTTCGTAAGGGGATGGAACACTGAAGCTTTCTTT.

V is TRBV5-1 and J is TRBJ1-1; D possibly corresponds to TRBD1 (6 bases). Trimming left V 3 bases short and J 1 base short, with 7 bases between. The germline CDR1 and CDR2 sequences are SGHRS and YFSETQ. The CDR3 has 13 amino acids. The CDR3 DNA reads TGCGCCAGCAGCTCACAGGGGAACACTGAAGCTTTCTTT. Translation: CASSSQGNTEAFF.

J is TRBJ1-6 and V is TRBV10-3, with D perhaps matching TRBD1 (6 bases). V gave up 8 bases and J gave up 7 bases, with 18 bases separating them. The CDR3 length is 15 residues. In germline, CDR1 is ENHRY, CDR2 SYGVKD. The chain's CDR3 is CAIGFGSDRNSPLHF. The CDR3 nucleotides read TGTGCCATCGGATTCGGGTCTGACAGGAATTCACCCCTCCACTTT.

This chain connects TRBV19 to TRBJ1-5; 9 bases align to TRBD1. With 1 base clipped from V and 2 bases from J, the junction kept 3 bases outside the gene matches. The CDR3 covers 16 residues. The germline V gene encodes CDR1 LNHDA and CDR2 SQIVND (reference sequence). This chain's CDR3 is CASSIGGQGGNQPQHF. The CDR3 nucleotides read TGTGCCAGTAGTATAGGGGGACAGGGCGGCAATCAGCCCCAGCATTTT.